These 11 T cell receptor beta chains originate from one sample sequenced in a study of cytomegalovirus exposure and HLA in healthy donors. The PCR made use of 60 Vbeta and 13 Jbeta primers. Sequencing was performed with immunoSEQ multiplex PCR; in TCRdb, only in-frame clones are kept and a portion is missing. The sample has over 150,000 clones; approximately 80% are singletons. The sequencing input was PBMCs. Receptor source: a man aged 18 to 35 in good health and CMV-seropositive.

This clone was counted between two and nine times. The chain links TRBV6-6 to TRBJ1-2; D possibly corresponds to TRBD1 (6 bases). Trimming shortened V by 4 bases and J by 3 bases, and 12 bases separated the two germline ends. The CDR3 sequence is 14 residues long. Germline assignment: CDR1 MNHNY and CDR2 SVGAGI (reference sequence). As DNA, the CDR3 is TGTGCCAGCAGTTTGTCAGGGGATCACTATGGCTACACCTTC. This sequence encodes CASSLSGDHYGYTF.

The rearrangement links TRBV29-1 to TRBJ1-1; a weak D match, TRBD1 (6 bases). The CDR3 loop spans 15 amino acids. V shed 5 bases and J shed 1 base, with 17 bases lying between them. In germline, CDR1 is SQVTM, CDR2 ANQGSEA. The CDR3 DNA reads as TGCAGCGTTCGCGAACAGGGCCGGGGGAACACTGAAGCTTTCTTT. It translates to CSVREQGRGNTEAFF. Filled out from reference TRBV29-1 and TRBJ1-1, the complete variable domain reads SAVISQKPSRDICQRGTSLTIQCQVDSQVTMMFWYRQQPGQSLTLIATANQGSEATYESGFVIDKFPISRPNLTFSTLTVSNMSPEDSSIYLCSVREQGRGNTEAFFGQGTRLTVV.

This clone was seen just once. The chain carries TRBV7-6 and TRBJ2-5; a weak D match, TRBD1 (5 bases). The CDR3 consists of 14 residues. Germline values: CDR1 SGHVS, CDR2 FNYEAQ. The V end was cut by 4 bases, the J end by 5 bases, with 14 bases between. The CDR3: CASSWTQGLETQYF. The DNA of the CDR3 is TGTGCCAGCAGCTGGACGCAGGGTCTGGAGACCCAGTACTTC.

V is TRBV4-1 and J is TRBJ1-4, with D maybe TRBD1 (5 bases). V was cut by 0 bases and J by 2 bases, with 19 bases left in between. This CDR3 contains 19 residues. Germline CDR1 reads MGHRA; CDR2 reads YSYEKL. The CDR3 is CASSQDRAGDWITNEKLFF. In DNA, the CDR3 is TGCGCCAGCAGCCAAGATCGGGCGGGGGACTGGATTACTAATGAAAAACTGTTTTTT.

The J gene is TRBJ1-4, the V gene TRBV19; TRBD1 might be the D (5 bases). The CDR3 is 13 amino acids. Trimming took 5 bases from V and 6 from J, leaving 10 bases between them. Germline V lookup: CDR1 LNHDA, CDR2 SQIVND (reference sequence). CDR3 sequence: CASSVPQDEKLFF. CDR3 sequence (DNA): TGTGCCAGTAGTGTCCCACAGGATGAAAAACTGTTTTTT.

This chain uses TRBV4-3 with TRBJ2-2; the match to TRBD1 covers 10 bases. J was trimmed by 1 base and V by 1 base; bases with no gene match: 0. There are 16 residues in the CDR3. Germline V CDR1 and CDR2: LGHNA, YSLEER. The CDR3 DNA follows: TGCGCCAGCAGCCAAGGGACAGGGGGGAACACCGGGGAGCTGTTTTTT. Encoded protein: CASSQGTGGNTGELFF.

This clone showed up just once. The chain employs TRBV7-2 and TRBJ2-7, with a tentative D call TRBD1 (6 bases). The germline V and J ends were trimmed by 3 bases and 2 bases, with 11 bases remaining between them. In germline, CDR1 is SGHTA, CDR2 FQGNSA. The CDR3 spans 14 residues. The CDR3: CASSFSRGPYEQYF. The CDR3 DNA reads as TGTGCCAGCAGCTTCTCCAGGGGCCCCTACGAGCAGTACTTC.

V and J are TRBV11-2 and TRBJ2-1; TRBD2 aligns across 9 bases. CDR1 is SGHAT, CDR2 FQNNGV, per germline. The CDR3 extends over 18 amino acids. Unmatched junction bases numbered 11, after V lost 1 base and J lost 4 bases. CDR3 DNA: TGTGCCAGCAGCTTAGGGCCCCCCGGACTAGCGCCTTACAATGAGCAGTTCTTC. Translating gives CASSLGPPGLAPYNEQFF.

This sequence joins TRBV13 and TRBJ2-3; TRBD2 agrees at 7 bases. The CDR3 consists of 14 residues. Germline-derived CDR1 and CDR2 are PRHDT and FYEKMQ (reference sequence). Losses at the gene ends were 2 bases for V and 4 bases for J; bases not matched to a gene: 3. The CDR3 spells CASSLKTSADTQYF. The CDR3 bases are TGTGCCAGCAGCTTAAAAACTAGCGCAGATACGCAGTATTTT.

This clone has more than one count but fewer than ten. The chain employs TRBV7-8 and TRBJ2-6, with 14 bases identical to TRBD2. Germline lookup yields CDR1 SGHVS and CDR2 FQNEAQ. V trimming: 4 bases; J trimming: 1 base; junction bases outside the gene matches: 6. The CDR3 is made up of 19 amino acids. CDR3 coding DNA: TGTGCCAGCAGCTCACGGGGACTAGCGGGAGTATCTGGGGCCAACGTCCTGACTTTC. Encoded protein: CASSSRGLAGVSGANVLTF.

The genes are TRBV4-2 and TRBJ1-2; D is uncertain. Trimming cost V 0 bases and J 0 bases, with 5 bases left between them. The germline gives CDR1 LGHNA, CDR2 YNFKEQ. This CDR3 spans 14 amino acids. The CDR3 sequence is CASSQESSNYGYTF. CDR3 coding DNA: TGTGCCAGCAGCCAAGAGTCCTCTAACTATGGCTACACCTTC.